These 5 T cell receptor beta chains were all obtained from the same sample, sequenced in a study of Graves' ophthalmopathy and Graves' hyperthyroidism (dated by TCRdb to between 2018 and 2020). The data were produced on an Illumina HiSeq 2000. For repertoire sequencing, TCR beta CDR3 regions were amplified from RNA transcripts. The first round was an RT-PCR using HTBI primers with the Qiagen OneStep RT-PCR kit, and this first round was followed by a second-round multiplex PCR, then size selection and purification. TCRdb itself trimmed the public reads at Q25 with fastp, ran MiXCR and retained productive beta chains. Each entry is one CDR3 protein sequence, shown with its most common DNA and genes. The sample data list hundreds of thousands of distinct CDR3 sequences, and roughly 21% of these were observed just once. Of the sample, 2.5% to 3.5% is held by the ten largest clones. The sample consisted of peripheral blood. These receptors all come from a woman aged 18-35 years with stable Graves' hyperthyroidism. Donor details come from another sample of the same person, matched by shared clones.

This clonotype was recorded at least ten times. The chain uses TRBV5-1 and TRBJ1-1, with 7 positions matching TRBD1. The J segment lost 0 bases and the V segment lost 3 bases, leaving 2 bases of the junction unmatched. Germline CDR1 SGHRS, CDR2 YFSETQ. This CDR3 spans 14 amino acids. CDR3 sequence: CASSSRGVNTEAFF. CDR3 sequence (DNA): TGCGCCAGCAGCTCCAGGGGGGTGAACACTGAAGCTTTCTTT.

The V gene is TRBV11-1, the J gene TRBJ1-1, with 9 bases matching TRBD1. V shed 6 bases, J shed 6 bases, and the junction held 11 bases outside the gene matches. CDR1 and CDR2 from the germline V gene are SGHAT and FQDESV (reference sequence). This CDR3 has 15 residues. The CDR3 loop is CASSPTGTGSSEAFF. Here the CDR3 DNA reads TGTGCCAGCAGTCCTACCGGGACAGGGAGCTCTGAAGCTTTCTTT. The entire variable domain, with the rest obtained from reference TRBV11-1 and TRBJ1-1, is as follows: EAEVAQSPRYKITEKSQAVAFWCDPISGHATLYWYRQILGQGPELLVQFQDESVVDDSQLPKDRFSAERLKGVDSTLKIQPAELGDSAMYLCASSPTGTGSSEAFFGQGTRLTVV.

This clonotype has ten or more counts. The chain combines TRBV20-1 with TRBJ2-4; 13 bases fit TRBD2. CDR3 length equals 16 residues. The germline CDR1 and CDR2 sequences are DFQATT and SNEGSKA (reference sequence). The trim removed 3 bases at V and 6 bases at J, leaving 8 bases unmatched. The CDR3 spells CSAREGLAGEGNIQYF. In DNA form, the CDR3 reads TGCAGTGCTAGGGAAGGACTAGCGGGAGAAGGAAACATTCAGTACTTC.

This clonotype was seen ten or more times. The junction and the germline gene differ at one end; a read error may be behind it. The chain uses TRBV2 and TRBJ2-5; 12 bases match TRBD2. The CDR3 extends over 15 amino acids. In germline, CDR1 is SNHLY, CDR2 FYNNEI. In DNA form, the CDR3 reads TGTGCCAGCAGGCCGACTAGCGGGAGTCCCAAGAGTACGGACTTC. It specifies CASRPTSGSPKSTDF.

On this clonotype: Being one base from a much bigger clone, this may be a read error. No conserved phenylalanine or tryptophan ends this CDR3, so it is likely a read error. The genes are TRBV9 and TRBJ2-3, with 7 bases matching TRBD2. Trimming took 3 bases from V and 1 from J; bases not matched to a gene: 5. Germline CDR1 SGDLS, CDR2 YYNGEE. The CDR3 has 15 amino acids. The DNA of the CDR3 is TGTGCCAGCAGCGCATCTAGCGGCCGCACAGATACGCAGTATCTT. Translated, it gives CASSASSGRTDTQYL.